The clone carrying this TCR beta chain was picked up many times. Its antigen is unidentified. With V trimmed by 4 bases and J by 3 bases, 5 bases remained unmatched. This CDR3 region has 13 residues. Germline V lookup: CDR1 SQVTM, CDR2 ANQGSEA. The authors made TCR beta libraries by quantitative 5'-RACE with molecular barcodes. TCRdb re-called the 5' RACE reads through MiXCR, storing one row per CDR3 protein. The table lists about 840,000 distinct CDR3 sequences, roughly 10% of them singletons. This sample was taken from a study of CD8 T cells in ankylosing spondylitis. The study, taken as a whole, reports: In peripheral blood, disease-linked CD8+ clones occurred at relatively low frequencies. Reports say disease-linked clones showed up significantly more in matched ankylosing spondylitis synovial fluid. Seemingly distinctive of ankylosing spondylitis blood was a TCR beta motif formed by eight highly homologous variants. Reactive arthritis synovial fluid and blood previously showed some of these motif variants.

The sequenced sample was blood, either unsorted or a sorted T cell fraction (not recorded which). The chain links TRBV29-1 to TRBJ1-1; 7 bases match TRBD1. The TCR sequence derives from a male donor with ankylosing spondylitis. Here the CDR3 reads CSVATGRDTEAFF. In DNA form, the CDR3 reads TGCAGCGTTGCGACAGGGAGGGACACTGAAGCTTTCTTT.